What follows are 29 T cell receptor beta chains derived from one specimen sequenced in a study of cytomegalovirus exposure and HLA in healthy donors. A multiplex PCR was run with 60 Vbeta primers and 13 Jbeta primers. Sequenced by immunoSEQ multiplex PCR; TCRdb stores in-frame clones only, minus some. The sample has 150,000 or so clones; 65% to 80% are singletons. Sequences were obtained from PBMCs. These receptors came from a woman aged 30 to 39 in good health and CMV-seronegative.

V gene TRBV7-3 combines with J gene TRBJ1-2, with TRBD1 identical over 7 bases. The germline gives CDR1 SGHTA, CDR2 FQGTGA. V lost 5 bases and J lost 10; bases outside the gene matches: 10. The CDR3 consists of 13 residues. The CDR3 bases are TGTGCCAGCAGCGCAAGGGACAGCACGGCCTACACCTTC. Its protein is CASSARDSTAYTF.

The rearrangement uses TRBV19 and TRBJ2-5; 8 nucleotides match TRBD1. Trimming took 11 bases from V and 5 from J; bases not matched to a gene: 16. Germline CDR1 and CDR2: LNHDA and SQIVND (reference sequence). This CDR3 has 15 residues. CDR3 in amino acids: CAGPMRQGALETQYF. CDR3 in DNA: TGTGCCGGCCCCATGAGGCAGGGGGCGCTGGAGACCCAGTACTTC.

V usage is TRBV5-6 and J usage is TRBJ2-1; D is uncertain. Germline values: CDR1 SGHDT, CDR2 YYEEEE. Trimming left V 2 bases short and J 6 bases short, with 15 bases between. There are 15 residues in the CDR3. The chain's CDR3 is CASSFGAKNANEQFF. Here the CDR3 DNA reads TGTGCCAGCAGCTTTGGTGCTAAAAACGCCAATGAGCAGTTCTTC.

This sequence joins TRBV14 and TRBJ2-3, with 7 bases aligning to TRBD1. The CDR3 runs to 16 residues. The germline V gene has CDR1 SGHDN and CDR2 FVKESK. Trimming removed 2 bases from V and 4 bases from J; junction bases left unmatched: 9. CDR3 in amino acids: CASSQIRTGGPDTQYF. DNA for the CDR3: TGTGCCAGCAGCCAAATTAGGACAGGCGGTCCAGATACGCAGTATTTT.

The V gene is TRBV10-3, the J gene TRBJ1-2, with TRBD1 as a possible D gene (6 bases). This CDR3 contains 15 residues. Germline V gene lookup returns CDR1 ENHRY and CDR2 SYGVKD. V lost 0 bases, J lost 3 bases, and 11 bases lay in between. DNA for the CDR3: TGTGCCATCAGTGAGTCGACAGGAAGGGACTATGGCTACACCTTC. Translated, it gives CAISESTGRDYGYTF.

CDR3 DNA sequence: TGTGCCAGCAGTCCACTAACCGGGTCGGAAGCTTTCTTT. Translation gives CASSPLTGSEAFF. V gene TRBV28 combines with J gene TRBJ1-1; D remains ambiguous. This CDR3 has 13 amino acids. The V gene lost 5 bases and the J gene lost 8 bases, with 15 bases spanning the gap. Germline V CDR1 and CDR2: MDHEN, SYDVKM.

This chain uses TRBV5-8 with TRBJ2-1; 7 bases line up with TRBD2. Germline CDR1 and CDR2: SGHTS and YDEGEE. V trimming: 0 bases; J trimming: 1 base; junction bases outside the gene matches: 1. This CDR3 region has 15 residues. CDR3 loop: CASSLGGGSYNEQFF. The CDR3 bases are TGTGCCAGCAGCTTGGGGGGAGGGTCCTACAATGAGCAGTTCTTC.

This clone came up once. The rearrangement links TRBV2 to TRBJ1-2, with TRBD1 matching 7 bases. This CDR3 spans 14 amino acids. Germline V CDR1 and CDR2: SNHLY, FYNNEI. The junction had 13 bases not matched to a gene; V was cut back by 7 bases and J by 8 bases. The CDR3 is CASMRDSNLGGYTF. The CDR3 DNA reads TGTGCCAGCATGCGGGACAGCAATCTAGGAGGCTACACCTTC.

This clone was found once. As DNA, the CDR3 is TGTGCCAGCAGCTTGGGGGACAGGAGCTGCACCTTC. Translation gives CASSLGDRSCTF. The chain is built from TRBV5-6 and TRBJ1-2; 8 bases are a match to TRBD1. V was pared by 0 bases and J by 13 bases, with 5 bases of the junction left unmatched. The length of the CDR3 is 12 residues. Germline V lookup: CDR1 SGHDT, CDR2 YYEEEE.

The chain couples TRBV27 to TRBJ2-7, with TRBD2 identical over 7 bases. This CDR3 has 15 amino acids. Germline-derived CDR1 and CDR2 are MNHEY and SMNVEV (reference sequence). After removal of 4 bases from V and 5 bases from J, the junction contained 11 bases not matched to a gene. The CDR3 is CASSSPTSSTHEQYF. CDR3 coding DNA: TGTGCCAGCAGTTCCCCGACTAGCTCAACCCACGAGCAGTACTTC.

The chain combines TRBV5-1 with TRBJ2-3; 8 bases are shared with TRBD2. CDR1 and CDR2 from the germline V gene are SGHRS and YFSETQ. Germline trimming cut 3 bases from V and 6 bases from J; bases unmatched to any gene: 9. This CDR3 contains 15 residues. CDR3 amino acids: CASSSSGSAGDTQYF. CDR3 DNA sequence: TGCGCCAGCAGCTCTAGCGGGTCTGCGGGGGATACGCAGTATTTT.

This rearrangement joins TRBV7-2 to TRBJ2-7, with a weak D call TRBD1 (6 bases). The germline CDR1 and CDR2 sequences are SGHTA and FQGNSA. V was trimmed by 5 bases and J by 5 bases, leaving 13 bases between them. The CDR3 contains 13 residues. The CDR3 region is CASSTTGSDEQYF. Written as DNA, the CDR3 is TGTGCCAGCAGCACTACAGGGTCGGACGAGCAGTACTTC.

The chain is built from TRBV5-4 and TRBJ1-6, with 7 bases lining up with TRBD1. This CDR3 region has 17 residues. Germline values: CDR1 SGHNT, CDR2 YYREEE (reference sequence). V shed 3 bases, J shed 0 bases, and the junction held 6 bases outside the gene matches. CDR3 nucleotides: TGTGCCAGCAGCTCGGACAGGCAAAGCTCCTATAATTCACCCCTCCACTTT. It specifies CASSSDRQSSYNSPLHF.

The V gene is TRBV28, the J gene TRBJ2-1; 7 bases align to TRBD2. The trim removed 7 bases at V and 6 bases at J, leaving 3 bases unmatched. Looked up from germline, CDR1 is MDHEN and CDR2 is SYDVKM. CDR3 length: 12 amino acids. Written as DNA, the CDR3 is TGTGCCAGCATTGGCGGGAGCAATGAGCAGTTCTTC. Protein product: CASIGGSNEQFF.

The chain links TRBV5-1 to TRBJ2-7; 9 bases fit TRBD2. The CDR3 is made up of 14 amino acids. CDR1 is SGHRS and CDR2 is YFSETQ in the germline V gene. J gave up 3 bases and V 0 bases, and 1 base lay outside the gene matches. The CDR3 nucleotides read TGCGCCAGCAGCTTGGGTAGCGGGGGCTACGAGCAGTACTTC. This codes for CASSLGSGGYEQYF. The full variable domain, completed using reference TRBV5-1 and TRBJ2-7, is KAGVTQTPRYLIKTRGQQVTLSCSPISGHRSVSWYQQTPGQGLQFLFEYFSETQRNKGNFPGRFSGRQFSNSRSEMNVSTLELGDSALYLCASSLGSGGYEQYFGPGTRLTVT.

The CDR3 here is CASSLTSGSKNEQFF. DNA for the CDR3: TGTGCCAGCAGCTTGACTAGCGGGAGTAAGAATGAGCAGTTCTTC. The rearrangement joins TRBV11-3 to TRBJ2-1; 12 bases agree with TRBD2. Losses at the gene ends were 3 bases for V and 7 bases for J; bases not matched to a gene: 4. Germline V gives CDR1 SGHNT, CDR2 YENEEA. The CDR3 is 15 amino acids. Full variable domain (remainder filled in from reference TRBV11-3 and TRBJ2-1): EAGVVQSPRYKIIEKKQPVAFWCNPISGHNTLYWYLQNLGQGPELLIRYENEEAVDDSQLPKDRFSAERLKGVDSTLKIQPAELGDSAVYLCASSLTSGSKNEQFFGPGTRLTVL.

The V call is TRBV19, the J call TRBJ2-5, with 7 bases fitting TRBD2. Germline lookup yields CDR1 LNHDA and CDR2 SQIVND (reference sequence). V lost 4 bases, J lost 5 bases, and 10 bases stayed unmatched. The CDR3 consists of 15 residues. CDR3 DNA: TGTGCCAGTAGTACGGGCGGGAGTTTTACGGAGACCCAGTACTTC. This sequence encodes CASSTGGSFTETQYF.

This clone occurred a few times. The chain links TRBV5-1 to TRBJ2-7; 10 bases fit TRBD1. Germline V gene sequence: CDR1 SGHRS, CDR2 YFSETQ. The trim removed 4 bases at V and 3 bases at J, leaving 7 bases unmatched. The length of the CDR3 is 15 residues. CDR3 sequence: CASSPRQGADYEQYF. CDR3 DNA sequence: TGCGCCAGCAGCCCGAGACAGGGGGCGGACTACGAGCAGTACTTC.

The chain carries TRBV28 and TRBJ2-5; 7 nucleotides agree with TRBD1. This CDR3 is 16 amino acids long. J was trimmed by 0 bases and V by 5 bases; bases with no gene match: 9. CDR1 and CDR2 (germline): MDHEN, SYDVKM. CDR3 sequence: CASSLRQGTYQETQYF. The CDR3, as DNA: TGTGCCAGCAGTCTAAGACAGGGAACGTACCAAGAGACCCAGTACTTC.

The chain uses TRBV5-1 and TRBJ2-1; TRBD2 matches 8 bases. The CDR3 extends over 21 amino acids. Germline values: CDR1 SGHRS, CDR2 YFSETQ. V gave up 0 bases and J gave up 0 bases; unmatched junction bases: 17. CDR3 residues: CASSLAMTSAGGALSYNEQFF. CDR3 in DNA: TGCGCCAGCAGCTTGGCGATGACTAGCGCTGGGGGTGCCCTCTCCTACAATGAGCAGTTCTTC. Full variable domain (outside the CDR3, taken from reference TRBV5-1 and TRBJ2-1): KAGVTQTPRYLIKTRGQQVTLSCSPISGHRSVSWYQQTPGQGLQFLFEYFSETQRNKGNFPGRFSGRQFSNSRSEMNVSTLELGDSALYLCASSLAMTSAGGALSYNEQFFGPGTRLTVL.

The chain carries TRBV5-1 and TRBJ1-6; D perhaps matches TRBD1 (6 bases). This CDR3 is 16 amino acids long. CDR1 is SGHRS and CDR2 is YFSETQ in the germline V gene. V lost 2 bases and J lost 10, with 19 bases in between. CDR3 amino acids: CASSLNTGQPGSPLHF. CDR3 nucleotides: TGCGCCAGCAGCTTAAACACAGGACAGCCCGGGTCACCCCTCCACTTT.

This chain joins TRBV10-1 and TRBJ2-7; TRBD1 matches at 9 bases. V lost 8 bases to trimming and J lost 6 bases; unmatched junction nucleotides: 14. The CDR3 contains 15 residues. Germline V lookup: CDR1 WNHNN, CDR2 SYGVQD (reference sequence). Written as DNA, the CDR3 is TGCGCCAGCTCCGGGACAGGGCTCTTCGGGAGCGAGCAGTACTTC. It encodes CASSGTGLFGSEQYF.

The chain employs TRBV6-4 and TRBJ2-2; 12 bases agree with TRBD2. The length of the CDR3 is 14 residues. Looked up from germline, CDR1 is MRHNA and CDR2 is SNTAGT. V shed 6 bases, J shed 4 bases, and the junction held 0 bases outside the gene matches. The CDR3 protein is CASRLAGGTGELFF. DNA for the CDR3: TGTGCCAGCAGACTAGCGGGGGGCACCGGGGAGCTGTTTTTT.

V and J are TRBV9 and TRBJ1-4; D is unclear. Germline V CDR1 and CDR2: SGDLS, YYNGEE. V lost 0 bases to trimming and J lost 7 bases, with 16 bases between them. The CDR3 consists of 16 residues. The CDR3 bases are TGTGCCAGCAGCGTAGGAGGGAACATCAGAGCTGAAAAACTGTTTTTT. This encodes CASSVGGNIRAEKLFF.

The chain combines TRBV5-1 with TRBJ2-7; TRBD2 aligns across 11 bases. There are 16 residues in the CDR3. Per the germline V gene, CDR1 is SGHRS and CDR2 is YFSETQ. V dropped 0 bases and J dropped 3; count of bases not matched to a gene: 5. The CDR3, as DNA: TGCGCCAGCAGCTTGGGGCCGACTAGCGGGGTCTACGAGCAGTACTTC. Amino acid sequence: CASSLGPTSGVYEQYF.

This clone was picked up one time. The V and J genes are TRBV6-5 and TRBJ2-2; 7 nucleotides align to TRBD1. The CDR3 runs to 16 residues. The trim removed 2 bases at V and 5 bases at J, leaving 8 bases unmatched. Germline CDR1 and CDR2: MNHEY and SVGAGI. CDR3 in amino acids: CASSYSGQAATGELFF. The CDR3 nucleotides read TGTGCCAGCAGTTACAGCGGACAGGCGGCAACCGGGGAGCTGTTTTTT.

V is TRBV9 and J is TRBJ2-7, with 8 bases fitting TRBD1. The CDR3 is 15 amino acids. V lost 2 bases, J lost 2 bases, and 6 bases stayed unmatched. Germline values: CDR1 SGDLS, CDR2 YYNGEE. Here the CDR3 reads CASSVSTGGAYEQYF. CDR3 nucleotide sequence: TGTGCCAGCAGCGTCAGTACAGGGGGAGCCTACGAGCAGTACTTC.

V gene TRBV7-3 combines with J gene TRBJ2-7; 9 bases are a match to TRBD1. CDR1 and CDR2 from the germline V gene are SGHTA and FQGTGA. The junction had 2 bases not matched to a gene; V was cut back by 1 base and J by 1 base. The CDR3 loop spans 15 amino acids. CDR3 coding DNA: TGTGCCAGCAGCTTAATGGGGACAGGGTCCTACGAGCAGTACTTC. Translation: CASSLMGTGSYEQYF.

The rearrangement uses TRBV9 and TRBJ2-7; 7 bases fit TRBD1. V was clipped by 0 bases and J by 3 bases; unmatched bases: 9. Germline V gene sequence: CDR1 SGDLS, CDR2 YYNGEE. The CDR3 runs to 16 residues. The DNA of the CDR3 is TGTGCCAGCAGCGTAGGGGGCAGGGGGTTCATCTACGAGCAGTACTTC. It encodes CASSVGGRGFIYEQYF.